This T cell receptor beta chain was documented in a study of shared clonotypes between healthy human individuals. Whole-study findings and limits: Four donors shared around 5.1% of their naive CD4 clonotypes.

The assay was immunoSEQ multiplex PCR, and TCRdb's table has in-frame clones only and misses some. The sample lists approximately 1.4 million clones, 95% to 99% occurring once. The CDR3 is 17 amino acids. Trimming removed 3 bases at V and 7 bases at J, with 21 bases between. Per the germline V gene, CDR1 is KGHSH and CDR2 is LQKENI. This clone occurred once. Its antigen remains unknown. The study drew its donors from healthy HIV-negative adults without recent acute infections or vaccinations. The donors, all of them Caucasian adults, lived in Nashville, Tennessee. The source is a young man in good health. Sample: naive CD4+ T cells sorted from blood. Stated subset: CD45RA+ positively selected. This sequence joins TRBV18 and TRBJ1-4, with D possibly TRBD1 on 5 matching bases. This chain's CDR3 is CASSPGSPQDLIEKLFF. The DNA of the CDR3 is TGTGCCAGCTCACCGGGGTCTCCACAGGACTTAATTGAAAAACTGTTTTTT.